This T cell receptor beta chain originates from a study of cytomegalovirus exposure and HLA in healthy donors. All the people who gave samples were healthy bone marrow donors. The study's findings and limits: Within an earlier analysis, most TCR beta V segments proved productive either about 90% or about 30% of the time. Later analysis demonstrated an association between a missense DCLRE1C variant and TCR beta V- and J-gene trimming.

Comment on this clone: Antigen specificity is unknown.

The PCR ran on 60 Vbeta and 13 Jbeta primers. The table came from immunoSEQ multiplex PCR; TCRdb's copy has only in-frame clones and leaves some out. The table lists about 200,000 clones, approximately 11% of them singletons. The material sequenced was PBMCs. This TCR derives from a man aged 45-65 years in good health and CMV-seropositive.

CDR3 DNA sequence: TGTGCCAGCAGCTTATTCAGGACAGGAGTGTCACCCCTCCACTTT. Translation gives CASSLFRTGVSPLHF. This chain connects TRBV7-2 to TRBJ1-6; TRBD1 agrees at 7 bases. CDR1 SGHTA and CDR2 FQGNSA come from the germline V gene. CDR3 length: 15 amino acids. V lost 2 bases to trimming and J lost 10 bases; unmatched junction nucleotides: 8. The variable domain in full, completed from reference TRBV7-2 and TRBJ1-6, reads GAGVSQSPSNKVTEKGKDVELRCDPISGHTALYWYRQSLGQGLEFLIYFQGNSAPDKSGLPSDRFSAERTGGSVSTLTIQRTQQEDSAVYLCASSLFRTGVSPLHFGNGTRLTVT.